This T cell receptor beta chain was observed in a study of Graves' ophthalmopathy and Graves' hyperthyroidism. RNA transcripts were the template, and TCR beta CDR3 regions were amplified from them. The workflow started with a first-round RT-PCR run with HTBI primers and then moved on to a second-round multiplex PCR. TCRdb itself ran the multiplex PCR reads through MiXCR, one entry per CDR3 protein. The table shows roughly 610,000 distinct CDR3 sequences, with 22% occurring only once. The V end lost 4 bases, the J end lost 2 bases, and 6 bases lay between the germline ends. The CDR3 has 12 residues. Germline-derived CDR1 and CDR2 are LNHDA and SQIVND (reference sequence).

The clonotype was recovered from a woman between 18 and 29 years old with stable Graves' hyperthyroidism. Some clones in this sample may be carry-over from other donors' samples. Sequencing was done on a sample of peripheral blood. The gene calls are TRBV19 and TRBJ2-7, with D hard to call. CDR3 nucleotide sequence: TGTGCCAGTAGTACTGAAACCTACGAGCAGTACTTC. It codes for CASSTETYEQYF. The whole variable domain, remainder taken from reference TRBV19 and TRBJ2-7, is DGGITQSPKYLFRKEGQNVTLSCEQNLNHDAMYWYRQDPGQGLRLIYYSQIVNDFQKGDIAEGYSVSREKKESFPLTVTSAQKNPTAFYLCASSTETYEQYFGPGTRLTVT.